Shown below are 11 T cell receptor beta chains from a single sample sequenced in a study of blood T cell repertoires in COVID-19. Clones were sequenced by immunoSEQ multiplex PCR, and TCRdb holds only the in-frame ones, with some missing. The profile shows some 240,000 clones, over 70% of them singletons. The sample was PBMCs or T cells enriched from blood (not recorded which). The receptors derive from a woman in her thirties or forties who had been exposed to COVID-19.

The rearrangement uses TRBV18 and TRBJ1-1; TRBD1 matches at 7 bases. Germline V CDR1 and CDR2: KGHSH, LQKENI. Trimming cost V 5 bases and J 6 bases; bases outside gene matches: 9. The CDR3 is 14 amino acids. The CDR3 sequence: CASSMGQTNSEAFF. CDR3 nucleotide sequence: TGTGCCAGCTCAATGGGACAGACTAATTCTGAAGCTTTCTTT.

The chain employs TRBV14 and TRBJ1-1; no definite D call. Germline V gene sequence: CDR1 SGHDN, CDR2 FVKESK. With 4 bases removed from V and 8 bases from J, the gap between germline ends came to 17 bases. The CDR3 is made up of 14 amino acids. The DNA for the CDR3 is TGTGCCAGCAGCCTTACGGGCCTCGGGGAGGAAGCTTTCTTT. Amino acid sequence: CASSLTGLGEEAFF.

V usage is TRBV25-1 and J usage is TRBJ1-4, with TRBD1 identical over 7 bases. The CDR3 has 15 amino acids. V shed 3 bases, J shed 7 bases, and the junction held 8 bases outside the gene matches. Per germline, CDR1 MGHDK and CDR2 SYGVNS. CDR3 sequence (DNA): TGTGCCAGCAGTGATATACAGGGGTTGGGTGAAAAACTGTTTTTT. This encodes CASSDIQGLGEKLFF.

This chain links TRBV19 with TRBJ1-1; weak D call: TRBD1 (6 bases). The CDR3 has 12 amino acids. The V gene's germline CDR1 is LNHDA and CDR2 SQIVND (reference sequence). The V and J ends lost 3 bases and 10 bases respectively, with 12 bases between them. CDR3 sequence (DNA): TGTGCCAGTAGTATTCCTACAGGGAGAGCTTTCTTT. Its translation: CASSIPTGRAFF.

V and J are TRBV4-1 and TRBJ2-1; 8 bases are shared with TRBD2. Germline-derived CDR1 and CDR2 are MGHRA and YSYEKL. V was pared by 3 bases and J by 8 bases, with 9 bases of the junction left unmatched. The CDR3 has 15 amino acids. CDR3 sequence (DNA): TGCGCCAGCAGCCAGCCGGGGGGGCCGGACTATGAGCAGTTCTTC. Translation gives CASSQPGGPDYEQFF.

This chain connects TRBV7-2 to TRBJ2-1; 9 nucleotides line up with TRBD2. This CDR3 region has 15 residues. V lost 1 base, J lost 10 bases, and 8 bases stayed unmatched. Germline loops: CDR1 SGHTA, CDR2 FQGNSA. CDR3 sequence: CASSLGREGPREQFF. The DNA for the CDR3 is TGTGCCAGCAGCTTAGGGCGGGAGGGCCCCAGGGAGCAGTTCTTC.

The count of this clone is one. The chain has TRBV4-2 and TRBJ2-3; 13 positions match TRBD2. The CDR3 spans 16 residues. CDR1 LGHNA and CDR2 YNFKEQ come from the germline V gene. V lost 0 bases and J lost 13; bases outside the gene matches: 10. The CDR3 is CASSQDPGLAGAWEYF. In nucleotides, the CDR3 is TGTGCCAGCAGCCAAGATCCAGGACTAGCGGGGGCTTGGGAGTATTTT.

The V gene is TRBV28, the J gene TRBJ2-3, with TRBD1 matching 7 bases. The CDR3 spans 16 residues. Germline V gives CDR1 MDHEN, CDR2 SYDVKM. V lost 5 bases and J lost 6; bases outside the gene matches: 14. Here the CDR3 reads CASSPWIRGQGDTQYF. CDR3 sequence (DNA): TGTGCCAGCAGTCCTTGGATAAGGGGGCAGGGTGATACGCAGTATTTT.

The sample holds a few counts of this clone. The chain combines TRBV7-9 with TRBJ2-7; D is perhaps TRBD2 (5 bases). This CDR3 is 11 amino acids long. CDR1 and CDR2 from the germline V gene are SEHNR and FQNEAQ (reference sequence). Deletions cut 5 bases from V and 7 bases from J, with 9 bases between. The CDR3 DNA follows: TGTGCCAGCAGCGCCGGGGAAGAGCAGTACGTC. Translated, it gives CASSAGEEQYV.

The chain couples TRBV5-4 to TRBJ1-4; 7 bases agree with TRBD1. V was clipped by 5 bases and J by 6 bases; unmatched bases: 7. The CDR3 totals 14 residues. Germline V gene lookup returns CDR1 SGHNT and CDR2 YYREEE (reference sequence). The CDR3 DNA follows: TGTGCCAGCAGTTTGACAGGGCAAGATGAAAAACTGTTTTTT. This sequence encodes CASSLTGQDEKLFF.

This clone was seen more than once but under ten times. The chain is built from TRBV3-1 (or the pseudogene TRBV3-2) and TRBJ1-6; the D is unclear. Germline V CDR1 and CDR2: LGHDT, YNNKEL (reference sequence). CDR3 length equals 14 residues. V dropped 4 bases and J dropped 7 bases, with 11 bases sitting between them. The CDR3 nucleotides read TGTGCCAGCAGCCTCCCGCTAGAAAATTCACCCCTCCACTTT. Translation: CASSLPLENSPLHF.